This TCR beta chain was captured in a study of blood T cells in healthy people across ages. The overall study: Template switching picked up about one barcoded beta molecule for each two T cells.

Whole-study results and caveats: The long-lived group displayed more naive CD4+ cells, plus higher diversity, than the aged donors did. In these data, TCR beta diversity tracked strongly with naive T cell percentage.

In regard to this clonotype: Its specificity is not known.

The second PCR ran about 6 to 11 cycles with a sample-barcoded 5' primer and J-beta primers. In TCRdb, the 5' RACE reads were re-called with MiXCR into one record per CDR3 protein. This sample carries hundreds of thousands of distinct CDR3 sequences, about 62% of them seen once, and the ten largest clones take approximately 20%. CDR1 and CDR2 (germline): SGHRS, YFSETQ. V gave up 0 bases and J gave up 3 bases, with 16 bases separating them. This CDR3 has 16 residues. This clonotype originated in a man younger than 40 in good health. Sequencing was performed on blood. The V gene is TRBV5-1, the J gene TRBJ2-7, with D maybe TRBD2 (7 bases). The DNA of the CDR3 is TGCGCCAGCAGCTTGGGGGAGGGGGGCCTTATCTACGAGCAGTACTTC. This encodes CASSLGEGGLIYEQYF.